The present entry profiles one T cell receptor beta chain with its context. This clone has just a few counts. This receptor's antigen is unknown. Base qualities are missing; no much larger clone stands one base away. Enrollment in ICON was initiated in 2016, and the last patient was enrolled in late 2018. In a subcohort of 60 to 85 patients, fresh tumor and matched uninvolved tissue were collected for in-depth immune analyses, with TCR sequencing among those analyses. TCR sequencing was performed on DNA isolated from bulk tissue, without cell sorting. Its CDR3 holds 15 amino acids, cysteine through phenylalanine. Left in the record is the CDR3 DNA by itself, 45 bases read in frame from the first base. V loses 4 bases, J loses 0 bases, and the germline ends lie 13 bases apart. The germline V gene (reference sequence) sets CDR1 to SGHNT and CDR2 to YYREEE. TCR sequencing with the immunoSEQ assay provided the T-cell fraction in tumor and uninvolved lung tissue. Turning to the authors' computational methods: To analyze survival, patients were divided into a high T-cell fraction group (upper tertile) and a low T-cell fraction group (lower two tertiles), and the two groups were compared using a log-rank test. A signed-rank test was used to test differences in T-cell fraction between paired tumor and uninvolved lung samples. Imported from immuneACCESS, the table was reduced by TCRdb to in-frame sequences with V and J called. These copies leave out some clones; in studies compared against another copy, an unresolved V gene accounts for under half, and the cause of the remainder is not known. V, J and clone size derive from that table, while D and trimming were established from the DNA sequence. The sample table lists more than 10,000 clones, 75% to 90% of them with a count of one. Roughly 3.7% of the sample comes from the top ten.

The data derive from a study of tumor-infiltrating lymphocytes in localized non-small cell lung cancer (dated by TCRdb to about 2021). Some background on the complete study: Patients whose samples were collected after neoadjuvant chemotherapy, as well as both smokers and never-smokers and several histologies, were included in the cohort. Flow cytometry, multiplex immunofluorescence, RNA-seq, exome sequencing and proteomics were applied to the same patients as TCR sequencing, which was one of several integrated assays. From each patient came resected tumor tissue plus uninvolved lung tissue from that same patient, and the uninvolved lung tissue was described as non-adjacent to the tumor. For more than 45 patients, immunoSEQ T-cell fraction was compared between paired tumor and uninvolved lung. In total, the ICON cohort consisted of roughly 150 surgical patients with localized non-small cell lung cancer who had their tumors resected.

What the work shows at the level of the full study, not this receptor alone: Because different pieces of the same tissue were used for different assays, technical variation could not be separated from intratumor heterogeneity. Because assay coverage varied across patients depending on available tissue quantity, TCR sequencing was performed for only a subset of the cohort. TCR-derived T-cell fraction did not differ between the flow cytometry-defined immunotypes IM1 (good prognosis) and IM2 (poor prognosis). In line with immunofluorescence CD3 counts, TCRbeta sequencing supported higher T cell infiltration in tumors compared with uninvolved lung tissue.

The TCR originated in a human donor with non-small cell lung cancer. This chain joins TRBV5-4 to TRBJ2-5; D gene: possibly TRBD1, on 6 matching bases. Input material: uninvolved lung tissue not adjacent to the tumor. Here the CDR3 is given as CASSRAGGNQETQYF. The DNA reads as follows: TGTGCCAGCAGCAGGGCTGGGGGCAACCAAGAGACCCAGTACTTC.